Each of the 2 T cell receptor beta chains below was sequenced from the same sample in a study of blood T cell repertoires in COVID-19. The assay was immunoSEQ multiplex PCR, and TCRdb's table has in-frame clones only and misses some. The table has 220,000 or so clones, roughly 80% seen once. The sequenced material came from peripheral blood. All receptors come from a woman of 80 years or more with COVID-19, enrolled during active disease.

This clone turned up a few times. The J gene is TRBJ1-1, the V gene TRBV5-1, with a weak D call TRBD1 (6 bases). Trimming removed 4 bases from V and 4 bases from J, with 17 bases in between. Germline lookup yields CDR1 SGHRS and CDR2 YFSETQ. The CDR3 totals 15 residues. CDR3 region: CASSRLQGVITEAFF. For the CDR3, the DNA is TGCGCCAGCAGCCGTTTACAGGGCGTCATCACTGAAGCTTTCTTT.

CDR3 in amino acids: CASATGDSNQPQHF. Here the CDR3 DNA reads TGTGCCAGCGCAACAGGGGATAGCAATCAGCCCCAGCATTTT. The chain joins TRBV19 to TRBJ1-5, with TRBD1 matching 7 bases. Germline trimming cut 9 bases from V and 0 bases from J; bases unmatched to any gene: 5. Germline lookup yields CDR1 LNHDA and CDR2 SQIVND (reference sequence). CDR3 length: 14 amino acids.